This entry concerns a single T cell receptor (beta chain). This specimen comes from a study of shared T cell receptors in the human thymus. The germline gives CDR1 MNHNS, CDR2 SASEGT. V was trimmed by 2 bases and J by 0 bases, leaving 14 bases between them. This CDR3 is built from 16 residues. Here immunoSEQ multiplex PCR was the method, and the copy in TCRdb shows in-frame clones only, minus some. Altogether approximately 400,000 clones are present, approximately 95% being singletons, with the ten largest covering roughly 0.02%. The clonotype originates from a human donor. Sample: thymocytes. This chain connects TRBV6-1 to TRBJ2-7, with D perhaps TRBD1 (5 bases). CDR3: CASSENWGGRSYEQYF. In DNA form, the CDR3 reads TGTGCCAGCAGTGAAAATTGGGGCGGCCGCTCCTACGAGCAGTACTTC.